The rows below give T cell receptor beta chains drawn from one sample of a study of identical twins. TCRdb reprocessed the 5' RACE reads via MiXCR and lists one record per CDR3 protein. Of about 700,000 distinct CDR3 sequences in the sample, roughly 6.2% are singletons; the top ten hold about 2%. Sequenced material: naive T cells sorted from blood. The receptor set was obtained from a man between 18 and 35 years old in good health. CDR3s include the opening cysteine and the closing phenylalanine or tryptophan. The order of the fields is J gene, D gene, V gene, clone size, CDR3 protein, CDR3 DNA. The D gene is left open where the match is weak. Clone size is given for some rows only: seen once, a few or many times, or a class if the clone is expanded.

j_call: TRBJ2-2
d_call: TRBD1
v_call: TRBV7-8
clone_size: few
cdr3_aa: CASSPQGASNAGELFF
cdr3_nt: TGTGCCAGCAGCCCACAGGGGGCTAGTAACGCCGGGGAGCTGTTTTTT

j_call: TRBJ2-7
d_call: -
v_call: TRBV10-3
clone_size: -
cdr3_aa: CAIRGHGEEPSYEQYF
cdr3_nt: TGTGCCATCAGGGGGCATGGTGAGGAGCCCTCCTACGAGCAGTACTTC

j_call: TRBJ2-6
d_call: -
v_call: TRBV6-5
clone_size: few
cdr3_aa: CASSYKAAGANVLTF
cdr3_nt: TGTGCCAGCAGTTACAAGGCCGCCGGGGCCAACGTCCTGACTTTC

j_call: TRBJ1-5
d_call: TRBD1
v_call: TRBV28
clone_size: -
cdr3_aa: CASSPPTGRDSNQPQHF
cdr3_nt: TGTGCCAGCAGTCCACCGACAGGGAGAGATAGCAATCAGCCCCAGCATTTT

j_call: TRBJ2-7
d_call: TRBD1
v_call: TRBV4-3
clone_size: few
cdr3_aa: CASSVGTGGKSSYEQYF
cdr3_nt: TGCGCCAGCAGCGTCGGGACAGGGGGCAAAAGCTCCTACGAGCAGTACTTC

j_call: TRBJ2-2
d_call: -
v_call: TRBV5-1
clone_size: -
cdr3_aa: CASSGNPRGPGELFF
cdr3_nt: TGCGCCAGCAGCGGAAACCCCAGGGGTCCCGGGGAGCTGTTTTTT

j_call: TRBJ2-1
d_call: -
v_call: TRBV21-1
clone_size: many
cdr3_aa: CARPHGGARNEQFF
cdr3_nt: TGTGCCAGACCCCACGGGGGCGCAAGGAATGAGCAGTTCTTC

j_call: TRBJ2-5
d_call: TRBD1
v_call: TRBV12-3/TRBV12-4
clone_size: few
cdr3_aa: CASSLQPGTGGETQYF
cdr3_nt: TGTGCCAGCAGTTTACAGCCCGGGACAGGGGGAGAGACCCAGTACTTC

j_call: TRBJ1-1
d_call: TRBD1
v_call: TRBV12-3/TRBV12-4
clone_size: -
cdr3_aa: CASSRGLDTEAFF
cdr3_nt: TGTGCCAGCAGTAGGGGGCTCGACACTGAAGCTTTCTTT

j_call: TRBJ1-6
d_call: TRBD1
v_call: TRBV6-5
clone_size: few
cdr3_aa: CASSYHQGVGSPLHF
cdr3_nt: TGTGCCAGCAGTTACCATCAGGGGGTTGGGTCACCCCTCCACTTT

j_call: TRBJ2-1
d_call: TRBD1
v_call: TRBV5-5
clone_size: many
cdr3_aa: CASSLRQGSGNEQFF
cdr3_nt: TGTGCCAGCAGCCTACGACAGGGGTCAGGTAATGAGCAGTTCTTC

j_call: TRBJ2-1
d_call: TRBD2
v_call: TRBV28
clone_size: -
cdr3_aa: CASRRTSGLSSYNEQFF
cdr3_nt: TGTGCCAGCCGTCGGACTAGCGGGCTTAGCTCCTACAATGAGCAGTTCTTC

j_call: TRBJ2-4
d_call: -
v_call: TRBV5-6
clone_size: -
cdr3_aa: CASSSDMLAKNIQYF
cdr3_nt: TGTGCCAGCAGCTCCGACATGCTAGCCAAAAACATTCAGTACTTC

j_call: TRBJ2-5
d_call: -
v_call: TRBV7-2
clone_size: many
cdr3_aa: CASSLVARGVEETQYF
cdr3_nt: TGTGCCAGCAGCTTAGTTGCTAGAGGAGTGGAGGAGACCCAGTACTTC

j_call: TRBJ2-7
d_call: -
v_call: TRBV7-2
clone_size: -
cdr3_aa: CASSFRTTLYEQYF
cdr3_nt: TGTGCCAGCAGCTTCAGGACTACCCTCTACGAGCAGTACTTC

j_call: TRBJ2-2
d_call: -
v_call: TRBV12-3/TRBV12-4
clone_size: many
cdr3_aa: CASTAFAGELFF
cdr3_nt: TGTGCCAGCACGGCATTTGCCGGGGAGCTGTTTTTT

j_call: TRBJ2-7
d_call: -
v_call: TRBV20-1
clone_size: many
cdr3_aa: CSAIGVYEQYF
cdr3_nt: TGCAGTGCTATTGGAGTCTACGAGCAGTACTTC

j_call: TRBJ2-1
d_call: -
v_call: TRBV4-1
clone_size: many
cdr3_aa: CASSQDLFRGSSYNEQFF
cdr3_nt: TGCGCCAGCAGCCAAGATTTGTTCCGGGGTAGTTCCTACAATGAGCAGTTCTTC

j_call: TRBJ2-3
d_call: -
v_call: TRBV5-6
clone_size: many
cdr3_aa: CASRWGLPRNLTDTQYF
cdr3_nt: TGTGCCAGCAGATGGGGTTTGCCACGGAACCTCACAGATACGCAGTATTTT

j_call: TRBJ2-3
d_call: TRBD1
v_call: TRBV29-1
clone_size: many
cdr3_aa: CSADRAVDTQYF
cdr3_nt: TGCAGCGCTGACAGGGCGGTAGATACGCAGTATTTT

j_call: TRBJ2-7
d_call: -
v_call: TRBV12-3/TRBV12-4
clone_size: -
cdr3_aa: CASSSTWGEQYF
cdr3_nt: TGTGCCAGCAGTTCGACGTGGGGCGAGCAGTACTTC

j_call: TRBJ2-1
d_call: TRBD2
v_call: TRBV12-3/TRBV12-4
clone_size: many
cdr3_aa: CASSLSGGRLGSYNEQFF
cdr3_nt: TGTGCCAGCAGTTTGTCGGGCGGGAGGTTAGGATCCTACAATGAGCAGTTCTTC